This T cell receptor (beta chain) appears in the sequencing data of a study of T cell responses to AZD1222 COVID-19 vaccine. Overall study findings and caveats: The donors showed a predominance of white British ancestry and of females, with possible underestimation of clonal diversity. Spike-specific TCRs gained breadth and depth after people received two AZD1222 doses. Seropositivity was recorded at baseline in only five to seven AZD1222 recipients.

Turning to this clone: Its target is not known.

Germline CDR1 and CDR2: MDHEN and SYDVKM. V was clipped by 6 bases and J by 8 bases, with 16 bases between them. The CDR3 spans 14 residues. TCRdb keeps only in-frame clones here, not all; method: immunoSEQ multiplex PCR. This sample has 85,000 to 90,000 clones, with around nine tenths found just once. The receptor was derived from an adult in good health. This sample comprised peripheral blood, obtained on day 0 of MenACWY control vaccination. This chain connects TRBV28 to TRBJ1-4; maybe TRBD1 (6 bases). CDR3: CASRKGGQREKLFF. For the CDR3, the DNA is TGTGCCAGCAGGAAGGGGGGGCAGCGGGAAAAACTGTTTTTT.